This entry is about one T cell receptor beta chain. In the original analysis: How many nucleated cells were present was estimated from reference gene primer amplification. The repertoire was sequenced with immunoSEQ multiplex PCR; TCRdb's copy has only in-frame clones and lacks some. V, J and clone size are those of that table, while D and trimming were read from the DNA. This sample carries about 140,000 clones, about 80% of them seen once, and the ten largest clones take around 1.6%. This record comes from a study of blood T cell repertoires in COVID-19. The CDR3 spans 16 residues. Trimming cost V 1 base and J 3 bases; bases outside gene matches: 8. CDR1 and CDR2 from the germline V gene are MNHNS and SASEGT. Each participant's cohort was designated according to participant-reported clinical history.

The sequence was obtained from a woman aged 18 to 35 who had been exposed to COVID-19. The chain joins TRBV6-1 to TRBJ1-2, with TRBD1 matching 7 bases. Sequenced material: PBMCs or T cells enriched from blood (not recorded which). The CDR3 sequence: CASSEGWDRKDYGYTF. CDR3 nucleotide sequence: TGTGCCAGCAGTGAAGGATGGGACAGAAAAGACTATGGCTACACCTTC.